This T cell receptor beta chain appears in the sequencing data of a study of breast tumors, draining lymph nodes, adjacent tissues. In the case of this clonotype: Given a much more abundant clone one base away, this may be a read error.

MiXCR was run by TCRdb on the multiplex PCR reads, yielding one entry per CDR3 protein. The table lists some 250,000 distinct CDR3 sequences, less than 40% of them singletons. Axillary draining lymph nodes of breast cancer patients supplied the node samples. The CDR3 is 16 amino acids. Losses at the gene ends were 3 bases for V and 7 bases for J; bases not matched to a gene: 15. CDR1 and CDR2 from the germline V gene are SGHRS and YFSETQ. This sequence originates from a female donor with breast cancer. Some clones in this sample may be carry-over from other donors' samples. The sequenced sample consisted of axillary lymph node tissue. The chain links TRBV5-1 to TRBJ1-2; 7 bases map to TRBD1. The DNA for the CDR3 is TGCGCCAGCAGCTCCATTGAACCAGGGGGGGTGATTGGCTACACCTTC. Protein product: CASSSIEPGGVIGYTF.